This entry is about one TCR beta chain. The antigen is undetermined. The CDR3 runs to 15 residues. Germline V gene lookup returns CDR1 MNHEY and CDR2 SVGAGI. Trimming took off 5 bases at V and 13 bases at J, with 24 bases between the two ends. The data originate from a study of blood T cells in healthy people across ages. A second PCR, run for roughly 6 to 11 cycles, used a sample-barcoded 5' primer plus a J-beta primer mix. There were at least 3 million CDR3-containing paired-end reads obtained from each sample. TCRdb reprocessed the 5' RACE reads via MiXCR and lists one record per CDR3 protein. The table has about 1.5 million distinct CDR3 sequences, approximately 42% seen once. Study-level points and caveats: With age, beta diversity per million T cells declined roughly linearly, significantly by 40 to 50. TCR beta diversity was tightly associated with the proportion of naive T cells. The unsorted PBMCs prevented any conclusive comparison of naive versus antigen-experienced cells.

The sequenced sample was blood. The rearrangement uses TRBV6-5 and TRBJ2-1; D is perhaps TRBD1 (6 bases). The TCR was taken from a woman under 30 in good health. CDR3 region: CASSPPGHLQETQFF. The CDR3 DNA is TGTGCCAGCAGTCCTCCGGGACACCTACAAGAGACCCAGTTCTTC.